What follows is one TCR beta chain and its context. Its antigen is as yet unknown. Assay: immunoSEQ multiplex PCR; the TCRdb copy retains only in-frame clones and omits some. The sample lists 950 to 1,500 clones; 20% to 30% were seen once. This sample is part of a study of T cells in localized non-small cell lung cancer. Study-wide findings and caveats: Higher blood T cell density went with longer overall survival. A median of around 58 clones ranked among the top 100 in tumor appeared in adjacent lung.

Germline CDR1 is SGHDN and CDR2 is FVKESK. The CDR3 consists of 16 residues. The ends were cut back, 0 bases at V and 3 bases at J, with 11 bases in the middle. The TCR comes from a male donor aged 60 or over with stage I lung adenocarcinoma. V is TRBV14 and J is TRBJ1-4; perhaps TRBD1 as D (5 bases). Sequenced here: lung tumor tissue, sampled before any cancer treatment. CDR3 sequence: CASSQEFRGANEKLFF. For the CDR3, the DNA is TGTGCCAGCAGCCAAGAATTCCGGGGCGCTAATGAAAAACTGTTTTTT.